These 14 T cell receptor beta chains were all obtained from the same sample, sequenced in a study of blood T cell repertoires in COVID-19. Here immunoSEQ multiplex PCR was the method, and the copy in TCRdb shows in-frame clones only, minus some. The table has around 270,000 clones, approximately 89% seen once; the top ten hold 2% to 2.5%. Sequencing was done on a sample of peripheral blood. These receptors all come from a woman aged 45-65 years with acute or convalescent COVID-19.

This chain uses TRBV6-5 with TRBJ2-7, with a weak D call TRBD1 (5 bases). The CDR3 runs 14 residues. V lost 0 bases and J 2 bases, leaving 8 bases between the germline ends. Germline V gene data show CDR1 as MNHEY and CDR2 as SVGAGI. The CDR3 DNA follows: TGTGCCAGCAGTTACTCTCAGGGTACCTACGAGCAGTACTTC. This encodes CASSYSQGTYEQYF.

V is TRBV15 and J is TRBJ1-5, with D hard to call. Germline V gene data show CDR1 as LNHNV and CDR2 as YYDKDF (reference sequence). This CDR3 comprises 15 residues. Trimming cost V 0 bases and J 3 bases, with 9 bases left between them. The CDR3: CATSRDRRFNQPQHF. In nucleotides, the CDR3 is TGTGCCACCAGCAGAGATCGGAGATTCAATCAGCCCCAGCATTTT.

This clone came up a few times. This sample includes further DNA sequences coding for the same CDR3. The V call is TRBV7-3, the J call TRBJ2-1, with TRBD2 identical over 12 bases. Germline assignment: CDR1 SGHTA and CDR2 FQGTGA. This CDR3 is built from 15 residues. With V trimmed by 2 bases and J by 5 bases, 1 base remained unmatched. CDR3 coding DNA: TGTGCCAGCAGCTTAGGACTAGCGGGAAACAATGAGCAGTTCTTC. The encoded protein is CASSLGLAGNNEQFF.

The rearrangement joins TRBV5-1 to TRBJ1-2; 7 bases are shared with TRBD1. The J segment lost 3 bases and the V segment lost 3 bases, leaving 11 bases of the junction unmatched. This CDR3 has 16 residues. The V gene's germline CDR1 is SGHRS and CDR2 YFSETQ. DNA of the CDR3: TGCGCCAGCAGCTCAAGACAGACCGGGACAGACTATGGCTACACCTTC. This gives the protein CASSSRQTGTDYGYTF.

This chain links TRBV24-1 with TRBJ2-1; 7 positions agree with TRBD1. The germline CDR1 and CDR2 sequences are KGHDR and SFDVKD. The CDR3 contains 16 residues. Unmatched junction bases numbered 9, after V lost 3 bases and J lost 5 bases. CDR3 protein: CATSDARQGSHNEQFF. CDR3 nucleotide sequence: TGTGCCACCAGTGATGCACGACAGGGTTCGCACAATGAGCAGTTCTTC.

The CDR3 DNA reads TGTGCCAGCAGCTCTAGCGGGATGGACTCCTACGAGCAGTACTTC. Its translation is CASSSSGMDSYEQYF. This sequence joins TRBV6-4 and TRBJ2-7; 9 bases map to TRBD2. From germline, CDR1 is MRHNA and CDR2 SNTAGT. This CDR3 contains 15 residues. V lost 6 bases, J lost 0 bases, and 6 bases stayed unmatched.

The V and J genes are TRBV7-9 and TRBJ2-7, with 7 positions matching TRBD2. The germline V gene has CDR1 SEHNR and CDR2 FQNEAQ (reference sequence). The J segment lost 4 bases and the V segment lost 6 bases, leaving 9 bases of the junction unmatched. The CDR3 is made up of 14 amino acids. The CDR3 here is CASSGRGFPYEQYF. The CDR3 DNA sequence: TGTGCCAGCAGTGGGCGGGGGTTTCCGTACGAGCAGTACTTC.

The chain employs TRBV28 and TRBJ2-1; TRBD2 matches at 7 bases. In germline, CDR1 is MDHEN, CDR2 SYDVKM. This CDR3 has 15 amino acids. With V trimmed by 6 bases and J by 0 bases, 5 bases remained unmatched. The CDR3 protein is CASRSSSGSYNEQFF. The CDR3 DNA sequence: TGTGCCAGCAGATCTTCTAGCGGCTCCTACAATGAGCAGTTCTTC.

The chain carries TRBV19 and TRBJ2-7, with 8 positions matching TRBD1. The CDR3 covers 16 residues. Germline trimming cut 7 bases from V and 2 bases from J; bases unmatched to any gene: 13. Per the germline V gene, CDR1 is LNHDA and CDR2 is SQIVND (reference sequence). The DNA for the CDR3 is TGTGCCAGTACCCTCGGCTACGGGACAGGAGCCTACGAGCAGTACTTC. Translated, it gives CASTLGYGTGAYEQYF.

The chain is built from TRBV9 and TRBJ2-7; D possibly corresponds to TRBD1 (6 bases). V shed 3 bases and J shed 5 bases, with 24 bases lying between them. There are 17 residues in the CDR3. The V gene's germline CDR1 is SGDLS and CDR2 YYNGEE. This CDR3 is CASSDPLQGLSGDEQYF. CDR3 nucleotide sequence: TGTGCCAGCAGCGACCCCTTACAGGGCCTTTCAGGGGACGAGCAGTACTTC. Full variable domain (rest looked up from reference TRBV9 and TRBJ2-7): DSGVTQTPKHLITATGQRVTLRCSPRSGDLSVYWYQQSLDQGLQFLIQYYNGEERAKGNILERFSAQQFPDLHSELNLSSLELGDSALYFCASSDPLQGLSGDEQYFGPGTRLTVT.

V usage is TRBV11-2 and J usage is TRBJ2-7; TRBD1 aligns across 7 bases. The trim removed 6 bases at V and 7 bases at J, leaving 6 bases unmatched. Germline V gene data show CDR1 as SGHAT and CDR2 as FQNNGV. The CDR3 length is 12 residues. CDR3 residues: CASRQGRDEQYF. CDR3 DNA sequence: TGTGCCAGCAGACAGGGGAGAGATGAGCAGTACTTC.

CDR3 sequence reads: CASTGNYGYTF. The CDR3 DNA reads TGTGCCTCAACAGGGAACTATGGCTACACCTTC. This chain links TRBV30 with TRBJ1-2; D perhaps matches TRBD1 (6 bases). Trimming pared 7 bases from V and 2 bases from J, leaving 8 bases between. Germline loops: CDR1 GTSNPN, CDR2 SVGIG (reference sequence). CDR3 length: 11 amino acids.

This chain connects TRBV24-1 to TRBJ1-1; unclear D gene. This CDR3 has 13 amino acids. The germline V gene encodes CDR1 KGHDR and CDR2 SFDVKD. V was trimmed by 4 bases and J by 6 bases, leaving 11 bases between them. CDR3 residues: CATSDRGGPEAFF. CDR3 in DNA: TGTGCCACCAGTGACCGGGGAGGGCCTGAAGCTTTCTTT.

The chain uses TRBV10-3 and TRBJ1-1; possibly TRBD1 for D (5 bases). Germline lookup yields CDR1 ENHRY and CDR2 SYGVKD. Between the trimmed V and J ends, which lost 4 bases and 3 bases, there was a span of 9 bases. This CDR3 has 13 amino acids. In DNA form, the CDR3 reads TGTGCCATCAGTGCTACAGGAGACACTGAAGCTTTCTTT. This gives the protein CAISATGDTEAFF.